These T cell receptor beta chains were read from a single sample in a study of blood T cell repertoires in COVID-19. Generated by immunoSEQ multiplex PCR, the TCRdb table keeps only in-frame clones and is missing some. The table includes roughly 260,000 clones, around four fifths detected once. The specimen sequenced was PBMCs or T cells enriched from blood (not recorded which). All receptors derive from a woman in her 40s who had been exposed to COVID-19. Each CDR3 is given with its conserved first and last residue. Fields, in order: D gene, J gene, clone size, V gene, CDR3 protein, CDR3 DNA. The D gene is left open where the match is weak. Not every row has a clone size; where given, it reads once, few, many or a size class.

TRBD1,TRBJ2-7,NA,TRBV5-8,CASSKPGQGAYEQYF,TGTGCCAGCAGCAAACCGGGACAGGGGGCCTACGAGCAGTACTTC
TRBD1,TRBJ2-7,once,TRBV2,CASSGQGMRNEQYF,TGTGCCAGCAGCGGACAGGGGATGAGGAACGAGCAGTACTTC
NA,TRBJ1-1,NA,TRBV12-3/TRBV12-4,CASSPGIHTEAFF,TGTGCCAGCAGCCCAGGGATCCACACTGAAGCTTTCTTT
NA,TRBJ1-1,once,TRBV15,CATSRGGVGNTEAFF,TGTGCCACCAGCAGGGGCGGGGTGGGAAACACTGAAGCTTTCTTT
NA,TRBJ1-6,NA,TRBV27,CASNPRGDSPLHF,TGTGCCAGCAACCCGAGAGGAGATTCACCCCTCCACTTT
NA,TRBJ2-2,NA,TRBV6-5,CASTRSVDTGELFF,TGTGCCAGCACCAGAAGCGTGGACACCGGGGAGCTGTTTTTT
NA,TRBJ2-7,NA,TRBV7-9,CASSFAGESYEQYF,TGTGCCAGCAGCTTCGCAGGGGAAAGCTACGAGCAGTACTTC
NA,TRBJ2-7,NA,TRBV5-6,CASSPSWGSGLTYEQYF,TGTGCCAGCAGCCCATCATGGGGTTCGGGGTTAACCTACGAGCAGTACTTC
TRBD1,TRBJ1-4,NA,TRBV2,CASSEALGQGLEKLFF,TGTGCCAGCAGTGAAGCGCTGGGACAGGGCCTCGAAAAACTGTTTTTT
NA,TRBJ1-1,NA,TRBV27,CASRGAEGRNTEAFF,TGTGCCAGCAGGGGGGCTGAGGGCAGGAACACTGAAGCTTTCTTT
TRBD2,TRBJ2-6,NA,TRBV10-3,CAIGPASGSSGANVLTF,TGTGCCATCGGACCAGCTAGCGGTTCTTCTGGGGCCAACGTCCTGACTTTC
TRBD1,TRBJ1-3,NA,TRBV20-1,CSGQGANTIYF,TGCAGTGGACAGGGGGCAAACACCATATATTTT
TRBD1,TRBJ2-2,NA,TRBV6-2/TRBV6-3,CASSRQGPNTGELFF,TGTGCCAGCAGTCGACAGGGCCCGAACACCGGGGAGCTGTTTTTT
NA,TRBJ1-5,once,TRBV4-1,CASSQEGVQPQHF,TGCGCCAGCAGCCAAGAGGGAGTTCAGCCCCAGCATTTT
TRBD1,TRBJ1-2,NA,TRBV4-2,CASSPRENRDRDYGYTF,TGTGCCAGCAGCCCCCGCGAAAACCGGGACAGGGACTATGGCTACACCTTC
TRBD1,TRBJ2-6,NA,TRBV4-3,CASSQDRLLRGHSGANVLTF,TGCGCCAGCAGCCAAGATCGCCTCCTGAGGGGGCACTCTGGGGCCAACGTCCTGACTTTC
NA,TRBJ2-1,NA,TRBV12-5,CASGLGGTIEQFF,TGTGCTAGTGGTTTGGGAGGGACAATCGAGCAGTTCTTC
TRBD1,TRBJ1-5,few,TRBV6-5,CASSPGTGNQPQHF,TGTGCCAGCAGCCCCGGGACAGGGAACCAGCCCCAGCATTTT
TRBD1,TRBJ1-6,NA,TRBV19,CASSTQGARNSPLHF,TGTGCCAGTAGTACACAGGGGGCTCGGAATTCACCCCTCCACTTT
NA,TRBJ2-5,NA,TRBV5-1,CASSMTEETQYF,TGCGCCAGCAGCATGACAGAAGAGACCCAGTACTTC
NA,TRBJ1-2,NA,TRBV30,CAWSASGGYTF,TGTGCCTGGAGTGCCTCCGGGGGCTACACCTTC